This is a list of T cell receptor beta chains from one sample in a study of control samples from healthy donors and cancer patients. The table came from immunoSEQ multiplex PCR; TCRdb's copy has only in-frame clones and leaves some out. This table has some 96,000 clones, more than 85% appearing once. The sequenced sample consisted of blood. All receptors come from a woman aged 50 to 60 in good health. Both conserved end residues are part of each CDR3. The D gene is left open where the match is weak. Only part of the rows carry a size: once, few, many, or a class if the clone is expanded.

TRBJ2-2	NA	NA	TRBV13	TGTGCCAGCAGGCATAATGGCGGGGAGCTGTTTTTT	CASRHNGGELFF
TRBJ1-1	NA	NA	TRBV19	TGTGCCAGTAGTATCCCGACAGGGAACACTGAAGCTTTCTTT	CASSIPTGNTEAFF
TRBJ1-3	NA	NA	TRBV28	TGTGCCAGCAGTTTACCCGCCAACACCATATATTTT	CASSLPANTIYF
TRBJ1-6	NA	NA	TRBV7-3	TGTGCCAGCAGTACAACAGGGAGTTCACCCCTCCACTTT	CASSTTGSSPLHF
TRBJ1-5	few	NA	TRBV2	TGTGCCAGCAGGGCACAGGGCCTATCCAATCAGCCCCAGCATTTT	CASRAQGLSNQPQHF
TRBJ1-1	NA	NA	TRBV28	TGTGCCAGCAGTACCCGTGGAACTGAAGCTTTCTTT	CASSTRGTEAFF
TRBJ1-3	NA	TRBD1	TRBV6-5	TGTGCCAGCACCCTGACAGGGGCTGGAAACACCATATATTTT	CASTLTGAGNTIYF
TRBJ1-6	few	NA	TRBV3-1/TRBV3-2	TGTGCCAGCAGCCCTCTACACTATTCACCCCTCCACTTT	CASSPLHYSPLHF
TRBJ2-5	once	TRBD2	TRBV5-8	TGTGCCAGCAGACAAAGCGGGGCAGAGACCCAGTACTTC	CASRQSGAETQYF
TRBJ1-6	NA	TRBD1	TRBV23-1	TGCGCCAGCAGTCTTCCCGACAGGGGAGGAGGACCCCTCCACTTT	CASSLPDRGGGPLHF
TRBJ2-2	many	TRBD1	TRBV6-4	TGTGCCAGTTCTTATACAGGGGAGTCGGGGGAGCTGTTTTTT	CASSYTGESGELFF
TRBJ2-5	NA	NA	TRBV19	TGTGCCAGTAGTCCGAAACTAGGGAGCATGGAGACCCAGTACTTC	CASSPKLGSMETQYF
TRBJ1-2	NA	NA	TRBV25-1	TGTGCCAGCGGATGGCCTGGGGATGGCTACACCTTC	CASGWPGDGYTF
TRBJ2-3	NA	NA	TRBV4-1	TGCGCCAGCAGCCAAGAAGACTACATTAGCACAGATACGCAGTATTTT	CASSQEDYISTDTQYF
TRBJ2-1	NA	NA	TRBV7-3	TGTGCCAGCAGCTTAACGTCCGGGATAGCCTACAATGAGCAGTTCTTC	CASSLTSGIAYNEQFF
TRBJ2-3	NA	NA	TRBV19	TGTGCCAGTAGTTGGGGAGATACGCAGTATTTT	CASSWGDTQYF
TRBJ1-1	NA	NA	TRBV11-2	TGTGCCAGCAGCCCCGGACGGAACACTGAAGCTTTCTTT	CASSPGRNTEAFF
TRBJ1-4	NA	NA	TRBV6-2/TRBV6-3	TGTGCCAGCAGCCACATGGTATATAATGAAAAACTGTTTTTT	CASSHMVYNEKLFF
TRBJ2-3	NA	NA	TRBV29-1	TGCAGCGCCCCACCGGGACTTAACACAGATACGCAGTATTTT	CSAPPGLNTDTQYF
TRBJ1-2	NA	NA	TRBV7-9	TGTGCCAGCAGCGTTTTCAGGGGCTATGGCTACACCTTC	CASSVFRGYGYTF
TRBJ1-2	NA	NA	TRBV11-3	TGTGCCAGCAGCCCAGCAGGAGGAATTAACTATGGCTACACCTTC	CASSPAGGINYGYTF
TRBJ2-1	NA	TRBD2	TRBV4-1	TGCGCCAGCAGCCAAGAGGCGGGAGGGATCTACAATGAGCAGTTCTTC	CASSQEAGGIYNEQFF
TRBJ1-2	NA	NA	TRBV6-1	TGTGCCAGCAGTGAAGCGAAGCTCGTCTCCTATGGCTACACCTTC	CASSEAKLVSYGYTF
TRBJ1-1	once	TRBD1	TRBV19	TGTGCCAGCCTCCGGGACAGGGGAACTGAAGCTTTCTTT	CASLRDRGTEAFF
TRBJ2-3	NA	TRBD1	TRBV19	TGTGCCAGTAGTATAGGACAGGGGTTGAGCACAGATACGCAGTATTTT	CASSIGQGLSTDTQYF
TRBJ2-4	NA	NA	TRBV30	TGTGCCTGGACCCCAGGGGCCAAAAACATTCAGTACTTC	CAWTPGAKNIQYF
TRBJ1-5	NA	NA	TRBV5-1	TGCGCCAGCAGCCCCGACAGCAATCAGCCCCAGCATTTT	CASSPDSNQPQHF
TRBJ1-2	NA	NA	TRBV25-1	TGTGCCAGCAGTGAAGCATCTTGGGCAGGGCCTATCTATGGCTACACCTTC	CASSEASWAGPIYGYTF
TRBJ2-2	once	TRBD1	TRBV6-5	TGTGCCAGCCGACGTGAGGACAGGGCCACCGGGGAGCTGTTTTTT	CASRREDRATGELFF
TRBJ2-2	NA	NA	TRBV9	TGTGCCAGCAGCCGACTAGACACCGGGGAGCTGTTTTTT	CASSRLDTGELFF
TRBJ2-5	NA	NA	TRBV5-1	TGCGCCAGCAGCTTCCAAGAGACCCAGTACTTC	CASSFQETQYF
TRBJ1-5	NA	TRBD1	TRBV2	TGTGCCAGCAGTAAAGGGGACAGGATCAATCAGCCCCAGCATTTT	CASSKGDRINQPQHF
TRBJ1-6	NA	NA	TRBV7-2	TGTGCCAGCAGCTTAGGTGGGCAGTCACCCCTCCACTTT	CASSLGGQSPLHF
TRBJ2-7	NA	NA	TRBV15	TGTGCCACCAGCAGTACAAGGAGGTTGAGAGAGCAGTACTTC	CATSSTRRLREQYF
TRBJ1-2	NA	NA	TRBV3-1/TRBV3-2	TGTGCCAGCAGCCCCGAAACCCATAACTATGGCTACACCTTC	CASSPETHNYGYTF
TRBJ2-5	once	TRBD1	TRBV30	TGTGCCTGGAGATCTCCCCGGACAGGTCAAGAGACCCAGTACTTC	CAWRSPRTGQETQYF
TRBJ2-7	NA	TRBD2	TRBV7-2	TGTGCCAGCAGCTTAGCGGGGACTAATTCCTACGAGCAGTACTTC	CASSLAGTNSYEQYF
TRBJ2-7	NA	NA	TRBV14	TGTGCCAGCAGCGACAGGACCTCCTACGAGCAGTACTTC	CASSDRTSYEQYF
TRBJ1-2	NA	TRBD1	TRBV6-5	TGTGCCAGCAGTTACTCCGGACAGGGCACATATGGCTACACCTTC	CASSYSGQGTYGYTF
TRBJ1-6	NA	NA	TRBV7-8	TGTGCCAGCAGCGAAGACAGAGCCTCTGGTTCACCCCTCCACTTT	CASSEDRASGSPLHF
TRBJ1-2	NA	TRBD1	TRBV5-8	TGTGCCAGCAGCTTTTACCGGAGACAGGGGATCTATGGCTACACCTTC	CASSFYRRQGIYGYTF
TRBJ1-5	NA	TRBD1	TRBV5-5	TGTGCCAGCAGCCTACAGGGGCGCAGCAATCAGCCCCAGCATTTT	CASSLQGRSNQPQHF
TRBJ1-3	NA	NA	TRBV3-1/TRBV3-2	TGTGCCAGCAGCCAAGGCGTCTTCCTGAGCTCTGGAAACACCATATATTTT	CASSQGVFLSSGNTIYF
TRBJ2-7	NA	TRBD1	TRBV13	TGTGCCAGCAGTCAAGACAGGGACGAGCAGTACTTC	CASSQDRDEQYF
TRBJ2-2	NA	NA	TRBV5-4	TGTGCCAGCGTTTATCCCGGGGGCTCCGGGGAGCTGTTTTTT	CASVYPGGSGELFF
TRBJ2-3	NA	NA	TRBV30	TGTGCCCGAGACTCGGGGGCCCTTAGCACAGATACGCAGTATTTT	CARDSGALSTDTQYF
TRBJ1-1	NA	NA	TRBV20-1	TGCAGTGCTAGCCGGGACGGAGCTTTCTTT	CSASRDGAFF
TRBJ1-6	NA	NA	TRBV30	TGTGCCTGGAGGCCCTTGACAGTCTCCTATAATTCACCCCTCCACTTT	CAWRPLTVSYNSPLHF
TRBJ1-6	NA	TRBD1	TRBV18	TGTGCCAGCTCACAAATCGGGGGCCTCGACAGGGGGCTGAGTTCACCCCTCCACTTT	CASSQIGGLDRGLSSPLHF
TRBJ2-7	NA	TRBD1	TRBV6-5	TGTGCCAGCAGTCGACAGGGATTCTCCTACGAGCAGTACTTC	CASSRQGFSYEQYF